What follows are 27 T cell receptor beta chains derived from one specimen sequenced in a study of CD8+ T cells in alopecia areata. Sequencing used cDNA as its template, made by extracting RNA and reverse transcribing it. Sequenced by immunoSEQ multiplex PCR; TCRdb stores in-frame clones only, minus some. The sample has some 180,000 clones; roughly 65% are singletons. Source: CD4+ T cells sorted from blood, taken at week 0. Source of these receptors: a human donor with alopecia areata.

A few counts support this clone. The chain joins TRBV29-1 to TRBJ2-5, with 9 positions matching TRBD2. The ends lost 3 bases at V and 4 bases at J; junction bases unmatched: 0. CDR1 is SQVTM, CDR2 ANQGSEA, per germline. The CDR3 spans 12 residues. The CDR3 region is CSVDSGGETQYF. The CDR3 DNA reads as TGCAGCGTTGATAGCGGGGGAGAGACCCAGTACTTC.

Worth noting for this clone: Other DNA sequences in this sample translate to the same CDR3. This chain links TRBV9 with TRBJ2-3; D ambiguous. The CDR3 covers 12 residues. Trimming took 4 bases from V and 3 from J, leaving 6 bases between them. Germline V CDR1 and CDR2: SGDLS, YYNGEE. The CDR3 nucleotides read TGTGCCAGCAGCTCAGATACAGATACGCAGTATTTT. Amino acids: CASSSDTDTQYF.

The chain combines TRBV29-1 with TRBJ2-3; D is perhaps TRBD1 or TRBD2 (5 bases each). This CDR3 region has 14 residues. CDR1 and CDR2 from the germline V gene are SQVTM and ANQGSEA. Trimming removed 5 bases at V and 4 bases at J, with 16 bases between. In DNA, the CDR3 is TGCAGCGTTCTTGTTCAGGGACCGGCAGATACGCAGTATTTT. Amino acid sequence: CSVLVQGPADTQYF.

A single count supports this clone. J is TRBJ2-7 and V is TRBV11-2; 7 bases are shared with TRBD2. The CDR3 loop spans 15 amino acids. J gave up 0 bases and V 7 bases, and 9 bases lay outside the gene matches. Germline V gene data show CDR1 as SGHAT and CDR2 as FQNNGV. The CDR3 nucleotides read TGTGCCAGCACCCCGGGGGGTGGCGTCTCCTACGAGCAGTACTTC. Its translation is CASTPGGGVSYEQYF.

This chain uses TRBV5-1 with TRBJ2-1; 9 bases agree with TRBD1. CDR1 and CDR2 (germline): SGHRS, YFSETQ. V gave up 0 bases and J gave up 7 bases; unmatched junction bases: 2. This CDR3 comprises 14 residues. The CDR3 coding sequence is TGCGCCAGCAGCTTGGGACAGGGGGTAAATGAGCAGTTCTTC. Its protein is CASSLGQGVNEQFF.

The chain links TRBV29-1 to TRBJ2-5; D is perhaps TRBD1 or TRBD2 (5 bases each). V lost 3 bases to trimming and J lost 4 bases, with 12 bases between them. The CDR3 extends over 13 amino acids. CDR1 and CDR2 from the germline V gene are SQVTM and ANQGSEA. For the CDR3, the DNA is TGCAGCGTTGAGTATCCAGGGACAGAGACCCAGTACTTC. Its translation is CSVEYPGTETQYF.

The chain links TRBV7-2 to TRBJ2-3; D remains unclear. This CDR3 contains 16 residues. Between the trimmed V and J ends, which lost 2 bases and 2 bases, there was a span of 14 bases. Looked up from germline, CDR1 is SGHTA and CDR2 is FQGNSA. The DNA for the CDR3 is TGTGCCAGCAGCTTAATAGGTCCTCCGTCCACAGATACGCAGTATTTT. Its protein product is CASSLIGPPSTDTQYF. The full variable domain, completed using reference TRBV7-2 and TRBJ2-3, is GAGVSQSPSNKVTEKGKDVELRCDPISGHTALYWYRQSLGQGLEFLIYFQGNSAPDKSGLPSDRFSAERTGGSVSTLTIQRTQQEDSAVYLCASSLIGPPSTDTQYFGPGTRLTVL.

V gene TRBV30 combines with J gene TRBJ1-2; 9 bases map to TRBD1. J gave up 8 bases and V 3 bases, and 7 bases lay outside the gene matches. The CDR3 is made up of 13 amino acids. The germline CDR1 and CDR2 sequences are GTSNPN and SVGIG (reference sequence). For the CDR3, the DNA is TGTGCCTGGAGGACACAGGGGGCGCCGGGCTACACCTTC. It translates to CAWRTQGAPGYTF.

CDR3 protein: CASSPGQEHGYTF. CDR3 coding DNA: TGTGCCAGCTCACCAGGCCAGGAGCATGGCTACACCTTC. The chain has TRBV18 and TRBJ1-2; unclear D gene. The germline V gene has CDR1 KGHSH and CDR2 LQKENI. The CDR3 is 13 residues long. The V and J ends lost 2 bases and 6 bases respectively, with 10 bases between them.

The J gene is TRBJ1-1, the V gene TRBV5-1; tentative D call: TRBD1 (6 bases). The CDR3 spans 13 residues. V was clipped by 2 bases and J by 6 bases, with 11 bases between them. Germline V gives CDR1 SGHRS, CDR2 YFSETQ. This CDR3 is CASSFTGFPEAFF. CDR3 in DNA: TGCGCCAGCAGCTTCACAGGGTTTCCTGAAGCTTTCTTT.

This clone appeared a few times. V is TRBV5-6 and J is TRBJ2-6; D unresolved. Germline CDR1 SGHDT, CDR2 YYEEEE. This CDR3 spans 14 amino acids. The V and J ends lost 3 bases and 0 bases respectively, with 4 bases between them. The CDR3 DNA follows: TGTGCCAGCAGCTACCGCTCTGGGGCCAACGTCCTGACTTTC. This sequence encodes CASSYRSGANVLTF.

This chain uses TRBV4-3 with TRBJ2-2, with D possibly being TRBD1 (6 bases). The ends were cut back, 2 bases at V and 2 bases at J, with 15 bases in the middle. CDR3 size: 17 residues. CDR1 LGHNA and CDR2 YSLEER come from the germline V gene. The CDR3 sequence is CASSQYTGTKNTGELFF. CDR3 nucleotides: TGCGCCAGCAGCCAATACACCGGGACAAAAAACACCGGGGAGCTGTTTTTT.

The V and J genes are TRBV30 and TRBJ1-6, with a possible D match to TRBD1 (6 bases). The CDR3 runs to 15 residues. V gave up 2 bases and J gave up 10 bases, with 18 bases separating them. Germline loops: CDR1 GTSNPN, CDR2 SVGIG (reference sequence). The CDR3 spells CAWSTTTGGGSPLHF. DNA for the CDR3: TGTGCCTGGAGTACAACGACAGGCGGAGGGTCACCCCTCCACTTT.

This clone appeared a few times. The rearrangement joins TRBV7-9 to TRBJ1-1; D ambiguous. Germline lookup yields CDR1 SEHNR and CDR2 FQNEAQ (reference sequence). This CDR3 is built from 13 residues. Trimming stripped 5 bases from V and 3 bases from J, with 10 bases between. The CDR3 DNA reads as TGTGCCAGCAGCGCCCAGAGGGACACTGAAGCTTTCTTT. Translating gives CASSAQRDTEAFF.

The chain uses TRBV29-1 and TRBJ1-2; no firm D call. The CDR3 is 11 amino acids. Germline V lookup: CDR1 SQVTM, CDR2 ANQGSEA. Trimming cost V 3 bases and J 6 bases, with 8 bases left between them. This CDR3 reads CSVDAGNGYTF. DNA of the CDR3: TGCAGCGTTGACGCGGGGAATGGCTACACCTTC.

This clone showed up just a few times. The rearrangement links TRBV29-1 to TRBJ2-1; unclear D gene. Trimming stripped 4 bases from V and 7 bases from J, with 23 bases between. The germline gives CDR1 SQVTM, CDR2 ANQGSEA. The CDR3 consists of 16 residues. The CDR3 spells CSVAFRAGGLTNEQFF. CDR3 sequence (DNA): TGCAGCGTTGCCTTTCGAGCTGGTGGCCTAACGAATGAGCAGTTCTTC.

The count of this clone is one. This chain uses TRBV4-1 with TRBJ1-2; TRBD1 might be the D (5 bases). The CDR3 is 13 residues long. The germline V and J ends were trimmed by 0 bases and 6 bases, with 8 bases remaining between them. The germline gives CDR1 MGHRA, CDR2 YSYEKL. CDR3 nucleotide sequence: TGCGCCAGCAGCCAAGAGCAGGGCGATGGCTACACCTTC. Residues: CASSQEQGDGYTF.

The chain is built from TRBV10-2 and TRBJ1-4; possibly TRBD1 for D (5 bases). The CDR3 consists of 14 residues. Germline V gene lookup returns CDR1 WSHSY and CDR2 SAAADI. V was clipped by 3 bases and J by 7 bases, with 12 bases between them. This chain's CDR3 is CASSDRVQIEKLFF. For the CDR3, the DNA is TGCGCCAGCAGTGACAGGGTTCAGATTGAAAAACTGTTTTTT.

This clone was seen just once. The rearrangement joins TRBV7-6 to TRBJ1-3; the D is unclear. Looked up from germline, CDR1 is SGHVS and CDR2 is FNYEAQ. The CDR3 consists of 13 residues. Trimming left V 5 bases short and J 5 bases short, with 10 bases between. The CDR3 DNA follows: TGTGCCAGCAGCGTAGGGCTGCGAAACACCATATATTTT. Residues: CASSVGLRNTIYF. Full variable domain (remainder filled in from reference TRBV7-6 and TRBJ1-3): GAGVSQSPRYKVTKRGQDVALRCDPISGHVSLYWYRQALGQGPEFLTYFNYEAQQDKSGLPNDRFSAERPEGSISTLTIQRTEQRDSAMYRCASSVGLRNTIYFGEGSWLTVV.

This clone appeared many times. DNA for the CDR3: TGTGCCAGCAGCTCTTGGACGGCTAGCACAGATACGCAGTATTTT. Translation gives CASSSWTASTDTQYF. The chain carries TRBV7-9 and TRBJ2-3; no firm D call. The V end was cut by 4 bases, the J end by 0 bases, with 11 bases between. The CDR3 has 15 residues. CDR1 is SEHNR and CDR2 is FQNEAQ in the germline V gene (reference sequence).

The chain links TRBV9 to TRBJ2-1; 7 nucleotides align to TRBD2. The V and J ends lost 0 bases and 4 bases, in that order; junction bases with no gene match: 7. The CDR3 is 16 residues long. The germline gives CDR1 SGDLS, CDR2 YYNGEE. CDR3 DNA sequence: TGTGCCAGCAGCGTAGCTGCTAGCGGTACATACAATGAGCAGTTCTTC. Protein sequence: CASSVAASGTYNEQFF.

V is TRBV15 and J is TRBJ1-6; D remains ambiguous. Germline V gene lookup returns CDR1 LNHNV and CDR2 YYDKDF (reference sequence). Trimming left V 0 bases short and J 8 bases short, with 2 bases between. The CDR3 is 12 residues long. CDR3 coding DNA: TGTGCCACCAGCAGAGAGCATTCACCCCTCCACTTT. Translated, it gives CATSREHSPLHF.

V and J are TRBV19 and TRBJ2-1; D may be TRBD1 or TRBD2 (6 bases each). Deletions cut 4 bases from V and 7 bases from J, with 20 bases between. This CDR3 spans 16 amino acids. The V gene's germline CDR1 is LNHDA and CDR2 SQIVND (reference sequence). CDR3 bases: TGTGCCAGTAGTACACCCAGGGCAGGGGAGGCTAATGAGCAGTTCTTC. Protein: CASSTPRAGEANEQFF. Variable domain in full (rest from reference TRBV19 and TRBJ2-1): DGGITQSPKYLFRKEGQNVTLSCEQNLNHDAMYWYRQDPGQGLRLIYYSQIVNDFQKGDIAEGYSVSREKKESFPLTVTSAQKNPTAFYLCASSTPRAGEANEQFFGPGTRLTVL.

For this clone: The identical CDR3 is also encoded by other nucleotide sequences in the sample. The chain uses TRBV9 and TRBJ1-5; D is uncertain. The germline CDR1 and CDR2 sequences are SGDLS and YYNGEE. Trimming took 2 bases from V and 0 from J, leaving 12 bases between them. This CDR3 has 16 amino acids. The CDR3 DNA reads as TGTGCCAGCAGCGTCGGGGATTCTTATAGCAATCAGCCCCAGCATTTT. Its protein product is CASSVGDSYSNQPQHF.

This clone was recorded a few times. The sample holds other DNA sequences that translate to the same CDR3. V is TRBV29-1 and J is TRBJ2-3, with TRBD1 matching 7 bases. This CDR3 has 12 residues. The trim removed 6 bases at V and 3 bases at J, leaving 3 bases unmatched. The germline CDR1 and CDR2 sequences are SQVTM and ANQGSEA. The CDR3 coding sequence is TGCAGCGTCGAACAGGGGACAGATACGCAGTATTTT. This encodes CSVEQGTDTQYF.

This clone showed up just a few times. The chain employs TRBV9 and TRBJ2-5; 8 bases fit TRBD1. CDR3 size: 13 residues. The V gene end was trimmed by 2 bases and the J gene end by 5 bases; junction bases not matched to a gene: 2. Germline CDR1 SGDLS, CDR2 YYNGEE. The CDR3 sequence is CASSVGTGETQYF. The CDR3, as DNA: TGTGCCAGCAGCGTGGGGACAGGCGAGACCCAGTACTTC.

This clone was observed a handful of times. In the same sample, other DNA sequences code for this CDR3. This chain connects TRBV29-1 to TRBJ2-3, with D unclear. Trimming cost V 4 bases and J 4 bases, with 3 bases left between them. Germline assignment: CDR1 SQVTM and CDR2 ANQGSEA. The CDR3 totals 10 residues. The CDR3 loop reads CSVGPDTQYF. Here the CDR3 DNA reads TGCAGCGTTGGCCCAGATACGCAGTATTTT.